This T cell receptor (beta chain) was observed in a study of blood T cell repertoires in COVID-19. Germline CDR1 is LGHNA and CDR2 is YSLEER. This CDR3 is 16 amino acids long. The V gene lost 4 bases and the J gene lost 0 bases, with 15 bases spanning the gap. Libraries were prepared by immunoSEQ multiplex PCR; TCRdb keeps only in-frame clonotypes and omits some of them. The sample shows about 290,000 clones, roughly 88% of them seen only once. The sequence was collected from a woman aged 30 to 39 with active or convalescent COVID-19. The V gene is TRBV4-3, the J gene TRBJ1-2; no definite D call. Sequencing input: peripheral blood. CDR3 region: CASSPKQGATNYGYTF. The CDR3 DNA reads TGCGCCAGCAGCCCTAAACAAGGAGCCACTAACTATGGCTACACCTTC.